Below are 11 T cell receptor beta chains sequenced from a single sample in a study of cytomegalovirus exposure and HLA in healthy donors. The PCR employed 60 Vbeta primers together with 13 Jbeta primers. The assay was immunoSEQ multiplex PCR, and TCRdb's table has in-frame clones only and misses some. The sample has approximately 190,000 clones, about 77% seen once. The sample was PBMCs. The source is a woman younger than 45 in good health and CMV-seropositive.

A few counts support this clone. The V and J genes are TRBV9 and TRBJ1-5; D unclear. V was pared by 3 bases and J by 6 bases, with 13 bases between. Germline assignment: CDR1 SGDLS and CDR2 YYNGEE. The CDR3 consists of 14 residues. Here the CDR3 reads CASSDTSGVQPQHF. CDR3 DNA: TGTGCCAGCAGCGACACGAGCGGGGTTCAGCCCCAGCATTTT. The variable domain in full, with the rest retrieved from reference TRBV9 and TRBJ1-5, is DSGVTQTPKHLITATGQRVTLRCSPRSGDLSVYWYQQSLDQGLQFLIQYYNGEERAKGNILERFSAQQFPDLHSELNLSSLELGDSALYFCASSDTSGVQPQHFGDGTRLSIL.

The V gene is TRBV15, the J gene TRBJ2-3, with D unclear. The CDR3 has 13 amino acids. Germline V gene sequence: CDR1 LNHNV, CDR2 YYDKDF (reference sequence). Trimming took 5 bases from V and 0 from J, leaving 6 bases between them. The DNA of the CDR3 is TGTGCCACCAGCCCCCCTAGCACAGATACGCAGTATTTT. Translated, it gives CATSPPSTDTQYF.

As DNA, the CDR3 is TGTGCCAGCAGTTCTAGCGGGAGGGCCCTGAACGAGCAGTACTTC. It yields the protein CASSSSGRALNEQYF. The chain couples TRBV28 to TRBJ2-7; 12 bases match TRBD2. The CDR3 is 15 residues long. Germline CDR1 is MDHEN and CDR2 is SYDVKM. The ends lost 4 bases at V and 5 bases at J; junction bases unmatched: 6.

This clone was picked up one time. The chain couples TRBV10-3 to TRBJ1-4, with D perhaps TRBD1 (6 bases). The CDR3 is 14 amino acids. Germline CDR1 ENHRY, CDR2 SYGVKD. V lost 8 bases and J lost 4, with 14 bases in between. CDR3 DNA: TGTGCCATCGGCGGACAGACGGGTAATGAAAAACTGTTTTTT. Protein: CAIGGQTGNEKLFF.

The chain carries TRBV28 and TRBJ2-3; the D gene is possibly TRBD1 (6 bases). CDR3 length: 16 residues. V lost 2 bases and J 0 bases, leaving 12 bases between the germline ends. Germline values: CDR1 MDHEN, CDR2 SYDVKM. This chain's CDR3 is CASSLRGYQSTDTQYF. The CDR3 DNA reads TGTGCCAGCAGTTTAAGGGGGTACCAAAGCACAGATACGCAGTATTTT.

The gene calls are TRBV30 and TRBJ2-6, with a tentative D call TRBD2 (7 bases). The V and J ends lost 1 base and 2 bases respectively, with 9 bases between them. Looked up from germline, CDR1 is GTSNPN and CDR2 is SVGIG (reference sequence). The CDR3 has 15 amino acids. Here the CDR3 DNA reads TGTGCCTGGAGTGCCGGGGGGCCTGGGGCCAACGTCCTGACTTTC. It is translated as CAWSAGGPGANVLTF.

This clone was seen a few times. The rearrangement joins TRBV2 to TRBJ1-1; 11 bases match TRBD1. The CDR3 has 13 amino acids. J was trimmed by 9 bases and V by 5 bases; bases with no gene match: 5. Germline lookup yields CDR1 SNHLY and CDR2 FYNNEI. CDR3 loop: CASSLGQGVQAFF. The DNA for the CDR3 is TGTGCCAGCAGTTTGGGACAGGGGGTCCAAGCTTTCTTT.

V and J are TRBV19 and TRBJ2-1; 11 bases map to TRBD2. The length of the CDR3 is 13 residues. J gave up 8 bases and V 7 bases, and 4 bases lay outside the gene matches. The germline CDR1 and CDR2 sequences are LNHDA and SQIVND (reference sequence). CDR3 in amino acids: CASKASGGHEQFF. CDR3 DNA sequence: TGTGCCAGTAAAGCTAGCGGGGGGCATGAGCAGTTCTTC. The full variable domain, in which reference TRBV19 and TRBJ2-1 provide the parts outside the CDR3, is DGGITQSPKYLFRKEGQNVTLSCEQNLNHDAMYWYRQDPGQGLRLIYYSQIVNDFQKGDIAEGYSVSREKKESFPLTVTSAQKNPTAFYLCASKASGGHEQFFGPGTRLTVL.

V usage is TRBV19 and J usage is TRBJ2-1; 9 bases are a match to TRBD2. V gave up 5 bases and J gave up 2 bases; unmatched junction bases: 1. From germline, CDR1 is LNHDA and CDR2 SQIVND (reference sequence). CDR3 length: 14 amino acids. The CDR3 loop reads CASSGGGAYNEQFF. DNA for the CDR3: TGTGCCAGTAGTGGCGGGGGGGCCTACAATGAGCAGTTCTTC.

V usage is TRBV5-4 and J usage is TRBJ2-1; D is uncertain. This CDR3 has 12 amino acids. Per germline, CDR1 SGHNT and CDR2 YYREEE (reference sequence). V was shortened by 3 bases and J by 7 bases, with 8 bases between the two germline ends. The CDR3 here is CASSSVLNEQFF. CDR3 coding DNA: TGTGCCAGCAGCTCCGTCTTGAATGAGCAGTTCTTC.

The rearrangement joins TRBV30 to TRBJ1-2; the D is unclear. V was trimmed by 8 bases and J by 4 bases, leaving 17 bases between them. The germline gives CDR1 GTSNPN, CDR2 SVGIG (reference sequence). The CDR3 runs 13 residues. The CDR3 spells CAAKRPGAYGYTF. The CDR3 bases are TGTGCCGCCAAAAGACCAGGCGCCTATGGCTACACCTTC. Filled out from reference TRBV30 and TRBJ1-2, the complete variable domain reads SQTIHQWPATLVQPVGSPLSLECTVEGTSNPNLYWYRQAAGRGLQLLFYSVGIGQISSEVPQNLSASRPQDRQFILSSKKLLLSDSGFYLCAAKRPGAYGYTFGSGTRLTVV.